This T cell receptor (beta chain) was captured by sequencing in a study of T cell repertoires in cytomegalovirus infection. Background on the study: Selected CMV epitopes included recently identified HLA-C-restricted ones as well as well-studied HLA-B-restricted ones. CMV infection together with matching HLA type was indicated by public TCR beta signatures.

This clonotype was seen a handful of times. The antigen is unknown. There are 16 residues in the CDR3. J lost 3 bases, V lost 4 bases, and 6 bases had no gene match. CDR1 SGHTA and CDR2 FQGNSA come from the germline V gene. TCRdb fed the reads into MiXCR, producing one record per CDR3 protein. This table holds approximately 150,000 distinct CDR3 sequences, less than 25% found once. The source material was CD8+ T cells from cultured PBMCs, sampled from culture after CMV antigen stimulation. This receptor was taken from a human donor in good health (CMV status not recorded). Some clones in this sample may be carry-over from other donors' samples. The chain employs TRBV7-2 and TRBJ2-5; 12 nucleotides line up with TRBD2. CDR3 bases: TGTGCCAGCAGCTACTCCAGACTAGCGGGGGAAGAGACCCAGTACTTC. It encodes CASSYSRLAGEETQYF. The complete variable domain, with remaining parts taken from reference TRBV7-2 and TRBJ2-5, reads GAGVSQSPSNKVTEKGKDVELRCDPISGHTALYWYRQSLGQGLEFLIYFQGNSAPDKSGLPSDRFSAERTGGSVSTLTIQRTQQEDSAVYLCASSYSRLAGEETQYFGPGTRLLVL.